The clone carrying this T cell receptor (beta chain) occurred a few times. This table comes from immunoSEQ multiplex PCR, and its TCRdb copy is limited to in-frame clones, with some not included. The top ten clones hold around a third of a sample with about 74,000 clones, 70% to 90% of them seen once. The record originates from a study of blood T cell repertoires in COVID-19. In the study overall: In each case, the material was cDNA or gDNA derived from T cells, B-cell-depleted T cells, or PBMCs.

Germline-derived CDR1 and CDR2 are MNHEY and SVGAGI. Trimming removed 6 bases from V and 4 bases from J, with 6 bases in between. This CDR3 has 11 residues. This TCR came from a man aged 70-80 years with acute or convalescent COVID-19. Sample: peripheral blood. The J gene is TRBJ1-1, the V gene TRBV6-5, with D perhaps matching TRBD1 (5 bases). CDR3 residues: CASRDITEAFF. The CDR3 nucleotides are TGTGCCAGCAGGGACATCACTGAAGCTTTCTTT.